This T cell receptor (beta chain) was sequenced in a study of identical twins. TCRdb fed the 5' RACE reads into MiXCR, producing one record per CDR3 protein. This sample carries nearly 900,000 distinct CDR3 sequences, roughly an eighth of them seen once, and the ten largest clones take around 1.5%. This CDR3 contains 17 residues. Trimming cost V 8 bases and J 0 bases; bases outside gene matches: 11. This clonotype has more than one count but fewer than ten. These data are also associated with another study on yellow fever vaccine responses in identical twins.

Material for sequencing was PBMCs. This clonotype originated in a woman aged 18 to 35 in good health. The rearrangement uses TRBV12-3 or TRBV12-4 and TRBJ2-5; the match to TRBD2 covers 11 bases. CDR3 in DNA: TGTGCCAGCCTTTCAGGGGTAGCGGGAGGGTACCAAGAGACCCAGTACTTC. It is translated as CASLSGVAGGYQETQYF.